This TCR beta chain stems from a study of T cells after somatic rescue of genetic block. Assay used: immunoSEQ multiplex PCR; TCRdb lists only in-frame clones, some missing. The sample carries more than 70,000 clones, over 80% recorded once. The CDR3 covers 15 residues. V was cut by 2 bases and J by 1 base, with 11 bases left in between. Germline values: CDR1 ENHRY, CDR2 SYGVKD. The sample was peripheral blood mononuclear cells (PBMCs). The chain is built from TRBV10-3 and TRBJ1-1; D remains unclear. The TCR originated in a woman aged 18-29 years. The CDR3 loop reads CAISEVDTQNTEAFF. CDR3 coding DNA: TGTGCCATCAGTGAGGTCGACACCCAGAACACTGAAGCTTTCTTT.